This T cell receptor beta chain stems from a study of OX40 agonist ivuxolimab in advanced cancers. The assay was immunoSEQ multiplex PCR, and TCRdb's table has in-frame clones only and misses some. The sample has roughly 17,000 clones, around 80% seen once. The germline V gene has CDR1 SGHDT and CDR2 YYEEEE. Losses at the gene ends were 0 bases for V and 2 bases for J; bases not matched to a gene: 3. The CDR3 has 15 residues. The chain recombines TRBV5-6 with TRBJ2-3; 7 nucleotides align to TRBD1. The sample here was CD4+ or CD8+ T cells sorted from blood, taken in a trial of the OX40 agonist ivuxolimab. This TCR was sampled from an adult with an advanced solid tumor such as melanoma, head and neck, liver or kidney cancer. DNA for the CDR3: TGTGCCAGCAGCTTGGACAGGGGATTCACAGATACGCAGTATTTT. Translated: CASSLDRGFTDTQYF.